This T cell receptor (beta chain) was captured in a study of cytomegalovirus exposure and HLA in healthy donors. This clone was counted a single time. Its cognate antigen is unknown. Study conclusions and caveats: In the analysis, some V segments, TRBV6-2 and TRBV6-3 included, were excluded as indistinguishable. The study recorded some 160 TCR beta chains that were cytomegalovirus-associated. As immune exposure information, only CMV serostatus was available.

The PCR ran on 60 Vbeta and 13 Jbeta primers. In the original processing: The authors later counted 75 million to 90 million unique TCR beta chains, approximately 10 million of them shared. TCRdb keeps only in-frame clones here, not all; method: immunoSEQ multiplex PCR. Clone size and the V and J calls come from that table; the DNA yielded D and trimming. The profile shows 150,000 to 200,000 clones, around 80% of them singletons. The germline gives CDR1 KGHSH, CDR2 LQKENI. Trimming removed 4 bases from V and 1 base from J, with 11 bases in between. The CDR3 is 14 amino acids. This chain joins TRBV18 and TRBJ2-7; tentative D call: TRBD2 (5 bases). This sequence originates from a man in his late teens or twenties in good health and CMV-seronegative. Sequenced: PBMCs. The CDR3 here is CASSQVGESYEQYF. CDR3 bases: TGTGCCAGCTCACAGGTGGGAGAATCCTACGAGCAGTACTTC. Based on the CDR3 plus reference TRBV18 and TRBJ2-7, the full variable domain is NAGVMQNPRHLVRRRGQEARLRCSPMKGHSHVYWYRQLPEEGLKFMVYLQKENIIDESGMPKERFSAEFPKEGPSILRIQQVVRGDSAAYFCASSQVGESYEQYFGPGTRLTVT.